This T cell receptor (beta chain) is from a study of OX40 agonist ivuxolimab in advanced cancers. Peripheral blood came from all dose cohorts at three timepoints. Using immunoSEQ multiplex PCR, the repertoire was profiled, and TCRdb retains in-frame clones only, with some absent. The repertoire holds fewer than 90,000 clones, with roughly 84% as singletons. CDR3 length: 18 residues. V was pared by 3 bases and J by 4 bases, with 22 bases between. Per the germline V gene, CDR1 is SGHRS and CDR2 is YFSETQ. The receptor's source is an adult with an advanced solid tumor such as melanoma, head and neck, liver or kidney cancer. The chain joins TRBV5-1 to TRBJ2-2, with D maybe TRBD1 (6 bases). The source material was CD4+ or CD8+ T cells sorted from blood, sampled in a trial of the OX40 agonist ivuxolimab. The CDR3 region is CASSWGQRRLEGTGELFF. CDR3 DNA: TGCGCCAGCAGCTGGGGGCAGAGGAGGCTAGAAGGCACCGGGGAGCTGTTTTTT.